This T cell receptor beta chain appears in the sequencing data of a study of blood T cell repertoires in COVID-19. The assay was immunoSEQ multiplex PCR, and TCRdb's table has in-frame clones only and misses some. The table lists 140,000 to 150,000 clones, around 84% of them singletons, with around 40% in the top ten. From germline, CDR1 is SGHTA and CDR2 FQGNSA. The germline V and J ends were trimmed by 2 bases and 4 bases, with 14 bases remaining between them. The CDR3 is 15 amino acids. Sequenced sample: peripheral blood. This chain joins TRBV7-2 and TRBJ1-2; no clear D gene. The clonotype was recovered from a human donor in a cohort sampled during active COVID-19. Here the CDR3 reads CASSLLGSGLYGYTF. The CDR3 DNA reads as TGTGCCAGCAGCTTACTGGGCTCTGGCCTCTATGGCTACACCTTC.